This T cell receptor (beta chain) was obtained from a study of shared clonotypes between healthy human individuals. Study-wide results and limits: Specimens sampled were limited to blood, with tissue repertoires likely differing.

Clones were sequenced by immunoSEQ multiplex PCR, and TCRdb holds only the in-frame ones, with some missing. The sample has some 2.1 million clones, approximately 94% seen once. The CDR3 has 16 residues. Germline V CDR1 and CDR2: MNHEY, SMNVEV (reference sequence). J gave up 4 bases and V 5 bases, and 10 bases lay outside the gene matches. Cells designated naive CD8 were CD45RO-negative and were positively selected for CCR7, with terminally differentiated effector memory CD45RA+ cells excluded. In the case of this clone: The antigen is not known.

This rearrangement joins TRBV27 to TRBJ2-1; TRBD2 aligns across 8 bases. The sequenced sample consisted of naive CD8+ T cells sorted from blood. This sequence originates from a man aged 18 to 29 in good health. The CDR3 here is CASSPPRASGYNEQFF. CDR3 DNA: TGTGCCAGCAGTCCCCCCAGGGCTAGCGGGTACAATGAGCAGTTCTTC.